This is a list of T cell receptor beta chains from one sample in a study of T cells in Graves' hyperthyroidism and ophthalmopathy. One entry per CDR3 protein, called by TCRdb with MiXCR from the multiplex PCR reads. The repertoire includes fewer than 400,000 distinct CDR3 sequences, roughly 14% of them detected once, and around 30% sits in the top ten. Sequenced material: blood. These receptors all come from a woman under 30 with Graves' hyperthyroidism that later progressed to Graves' ophthalmopathy. Each CDR3 is given with its conserved first and last residue. Fields, in order: V gene, J gene, D gene, clone size, CDR3 DNA, CDR3 protein. The D gene is left open where the match is weak. Clone size appears in some rows only: once, few, many, or a class for an expanded clone.

TRBV27	TRBJ2-7	-	few	TGTGCCAGCAGTTTATCGCCCATGTTGTTTTCCTACGAGCAGTACTTC	CASSLSPMLFSYEQYF
TRBV28	TRBJ2-2	TRBD2	many	TGTGCCAGCGGAGGACTAGCGACGAACACCGGGGAGCTGTTTTTT	CASGGLATNTGELFF
TRBV6-1	TRBJ2-1	-	few	TGTGCCAGCAGATTAGGGGCCAATGAGCAGTTCTTC	CASRLGANEQFF
TRBV5-1	TRBJ2-7	TRBD1	many	TGCGCCAGCAGCTTGGGACAGGGGAGCAGCGACGAGCAGTACTTC	CASSLGQGSSDEQYF
TRBV28	TRBJ1-1	-	many	TGTGCCAGCAGTCCCCTGTTGTGGGACACTGAAGCTTTCTTT	CASSPLLWDTEAFF
TRBV7-8	TRBJ2-1	TRBD2	-	TGTGCCAGCAGCTTTGGTAGCGGGAGGGTGGAGGATGAGCAGTTCTTC	CASSFGSGRVEDEQFF
TRBV12-3/TRBV12-4	TRBJ2-7	-	-	TGTGCCAGCAGTTTCCGACTAGGCGAGCAGTACTTC	CASSFRLGEQYF
TRBV6-1	TRBJ2-5	-	-	TGTGCCAGCAGCCTAGTTGGAGTTTTGGAGACCCAGTACTTC	CASSLVGVLETQYF
TRBV27	TRBJ2-1	TRBD2	many	TGTGCCAGCAGTTATGCGGGAGGGCCTTTCGACAATGAGCAGTTCTTC	CASSYAGGPFDNEQFF
TRBV24-1	TRBJ2-3	-	-	TGTGCCACGGCTGGCCGGGAGAGAGTGGCAGATACGCAGTATTTT	CATAGRERVADTQYF
TRBV7-9	TRBJ1-2	-	-	TGTGCCAGCAGCTCGGATATCGGGGGCTACACCTTC	CASSSDIGGYTF
TRBV20-1	TRBJ1-5	TRBD1	-	TGCAGTGCTAGAGGTCCGGGACAGGGCTTCAATCAGCCCCAGCATTTT	CSARGPGQGFNQPQHF
TRBV9	TRBJ2-5	-	-	TGTGCCAGCAGCGTAGAAGGGAGAAGGGGAGAGACCCAGTACTTC	CASSVEGRRGETQYF